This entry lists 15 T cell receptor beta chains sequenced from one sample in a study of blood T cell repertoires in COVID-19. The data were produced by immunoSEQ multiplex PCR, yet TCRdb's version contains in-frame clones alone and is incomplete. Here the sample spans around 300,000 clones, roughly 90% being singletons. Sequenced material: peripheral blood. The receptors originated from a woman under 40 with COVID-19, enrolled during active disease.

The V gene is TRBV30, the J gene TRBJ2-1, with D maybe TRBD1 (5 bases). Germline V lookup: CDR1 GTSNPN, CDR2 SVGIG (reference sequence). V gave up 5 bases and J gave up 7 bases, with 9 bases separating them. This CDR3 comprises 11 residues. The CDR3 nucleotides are TGTGCCTGGCGCGACAGAAATGAGCAGTTCTTC. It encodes CAWRDRNEQFF.

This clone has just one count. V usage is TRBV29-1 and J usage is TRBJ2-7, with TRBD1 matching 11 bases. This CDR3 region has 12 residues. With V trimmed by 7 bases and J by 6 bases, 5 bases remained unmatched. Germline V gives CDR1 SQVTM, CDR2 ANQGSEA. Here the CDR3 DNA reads TGCAGCGCTCAGGGACAGGGGGGCGAGCAGTACTTC. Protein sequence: CSAQGQGGEQYF.

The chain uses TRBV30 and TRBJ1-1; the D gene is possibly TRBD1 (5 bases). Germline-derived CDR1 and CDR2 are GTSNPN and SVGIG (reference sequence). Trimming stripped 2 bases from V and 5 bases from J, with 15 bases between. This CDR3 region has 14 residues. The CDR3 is CAWSPGWGGTEAFF. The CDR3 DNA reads TGTGCCTGGAGTCCGGGCTGGGGGGGGACTGAAGCTTTCTTT. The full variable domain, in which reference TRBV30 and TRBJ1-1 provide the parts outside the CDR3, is SQTIHQWPATLVQPVGSPLSLECTVEGTSNPNLYWYRQAAGRGLQLLFYSVGIGQISSEVPQNLSASRPQDRQFILSSKKLLLSDSGFYLCAWSPGWGGTEAFFGQGTRLTVV.

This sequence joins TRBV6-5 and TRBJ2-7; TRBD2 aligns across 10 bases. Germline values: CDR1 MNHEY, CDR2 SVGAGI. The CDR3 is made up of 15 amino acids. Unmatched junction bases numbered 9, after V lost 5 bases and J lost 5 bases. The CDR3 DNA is TGTGCCAGCAGTACCAGCGGGAGGGCAAGCCACGAGCAGTACTTC. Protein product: CASSTSGRASHEQYF.

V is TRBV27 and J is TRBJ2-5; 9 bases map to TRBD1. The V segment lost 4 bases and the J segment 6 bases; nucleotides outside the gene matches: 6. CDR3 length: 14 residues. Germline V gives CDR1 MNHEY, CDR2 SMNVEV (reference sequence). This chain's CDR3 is CASSSGQGGKTQYF. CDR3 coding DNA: TGTGCCAGCAGTTCGGGACAGGGCGGAAAGACCCAGTACTTC.

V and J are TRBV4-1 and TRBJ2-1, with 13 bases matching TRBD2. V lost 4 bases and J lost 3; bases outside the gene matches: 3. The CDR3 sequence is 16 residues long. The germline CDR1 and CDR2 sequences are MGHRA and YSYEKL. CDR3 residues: CASSRTSGSSYNEQFF. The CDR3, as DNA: TGCGCCAGCAGCCGGACTAGCGGGAGTAGCTACAATGAGCAGTTCTTC.

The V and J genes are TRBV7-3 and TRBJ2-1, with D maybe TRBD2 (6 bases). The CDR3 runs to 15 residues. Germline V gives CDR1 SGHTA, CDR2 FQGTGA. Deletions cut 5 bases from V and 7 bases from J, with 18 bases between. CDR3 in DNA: TGTGCCAGCAGCCTAGCCGACAATCGGGGGAATGAGCAGTTCTTC. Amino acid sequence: CASSLADNRGNEQFF.

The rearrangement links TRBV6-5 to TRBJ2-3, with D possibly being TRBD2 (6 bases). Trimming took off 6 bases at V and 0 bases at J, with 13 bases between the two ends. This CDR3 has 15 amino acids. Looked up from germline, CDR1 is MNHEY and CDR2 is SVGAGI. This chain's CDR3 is CASRTLAPSTDTQYF. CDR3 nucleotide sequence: TGTGCCAGCAGAACTCTAGCGCCTAGCACAGATACGCAGTATTTT.

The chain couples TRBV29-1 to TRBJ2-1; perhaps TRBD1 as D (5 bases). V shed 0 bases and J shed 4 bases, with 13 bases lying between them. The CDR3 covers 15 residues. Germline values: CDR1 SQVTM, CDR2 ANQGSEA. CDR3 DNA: TGCAGCGTTGAAGACTTGGACATATTATACAATGAGCAGTTCTTC. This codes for CSVEDLDILYNEQFF.

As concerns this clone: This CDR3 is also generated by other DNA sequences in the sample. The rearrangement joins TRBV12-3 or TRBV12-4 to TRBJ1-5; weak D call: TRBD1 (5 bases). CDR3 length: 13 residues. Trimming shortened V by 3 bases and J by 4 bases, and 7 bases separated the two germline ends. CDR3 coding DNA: TGTGCCAGCAGTTTTGGGGGGAATCAGCCCCAGCATTTT. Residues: CASSFGGNQPQHF.

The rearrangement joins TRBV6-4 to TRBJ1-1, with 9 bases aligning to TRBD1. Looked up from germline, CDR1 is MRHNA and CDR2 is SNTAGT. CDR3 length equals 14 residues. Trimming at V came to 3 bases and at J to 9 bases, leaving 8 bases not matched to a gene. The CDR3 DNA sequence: TGTGCCAGCAGTGAGGGGATCGGGACAGGGAAAGCTTTCTTT. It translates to CASSEGIGTGKAFF.

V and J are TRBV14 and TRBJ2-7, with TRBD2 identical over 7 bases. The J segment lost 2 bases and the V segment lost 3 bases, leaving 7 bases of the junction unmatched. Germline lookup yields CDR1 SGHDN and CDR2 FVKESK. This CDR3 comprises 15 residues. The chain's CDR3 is CASSHGLAVPYEQYF. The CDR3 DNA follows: TGTGCCAGCAGCCACGGGCTAGCGGTGCCCTACGAGCAGTACTTC.

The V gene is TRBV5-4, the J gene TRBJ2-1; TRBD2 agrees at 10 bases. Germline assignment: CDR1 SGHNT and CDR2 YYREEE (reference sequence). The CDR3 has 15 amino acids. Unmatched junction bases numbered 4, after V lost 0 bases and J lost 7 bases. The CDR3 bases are TGTGCCAGCAGCTTGGGGACTAGCGGTCGAAATGAGCAGTTCTTC. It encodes CASSLGTSGRNEQFF.

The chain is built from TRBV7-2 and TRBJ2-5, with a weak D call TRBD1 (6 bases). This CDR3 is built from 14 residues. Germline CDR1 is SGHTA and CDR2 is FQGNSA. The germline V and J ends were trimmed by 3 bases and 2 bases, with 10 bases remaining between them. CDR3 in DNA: TGTGCCAGCAGCTTTCAAGGGGGACAAGAGACCCAGTACTTC. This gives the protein CASSFQGGQETQYF.

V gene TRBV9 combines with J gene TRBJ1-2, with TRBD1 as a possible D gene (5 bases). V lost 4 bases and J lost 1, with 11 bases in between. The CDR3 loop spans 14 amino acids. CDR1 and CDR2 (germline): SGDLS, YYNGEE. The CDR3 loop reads CASSKDIFNYGYTF. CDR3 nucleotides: TGTGCCAGCAGCAAGGACATATTTAACTATGGCTACACCTTC. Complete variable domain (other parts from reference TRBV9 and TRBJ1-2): DSGVTQTPKHLITATGQRVTLRCSPRSGDLSVYWYQQSLDQGLQFLIQYYNGEERAKGNILERFSAQQFPDLHSELNLSSLELGDSALYFCASSKDIFNYGYTFGSGTRLTVV.